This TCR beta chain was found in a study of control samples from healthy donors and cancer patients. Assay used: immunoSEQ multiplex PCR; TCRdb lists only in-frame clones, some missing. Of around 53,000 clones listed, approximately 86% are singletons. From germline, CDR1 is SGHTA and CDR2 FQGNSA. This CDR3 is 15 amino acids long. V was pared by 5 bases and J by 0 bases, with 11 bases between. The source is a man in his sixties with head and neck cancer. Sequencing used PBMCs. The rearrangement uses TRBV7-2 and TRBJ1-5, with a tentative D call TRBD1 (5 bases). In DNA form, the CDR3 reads TGTGCCAGCAGCCCGCAGGGCAATAGCAATCAGCCCCAGCATTTT. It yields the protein CASSPQGNSNQPQHF.